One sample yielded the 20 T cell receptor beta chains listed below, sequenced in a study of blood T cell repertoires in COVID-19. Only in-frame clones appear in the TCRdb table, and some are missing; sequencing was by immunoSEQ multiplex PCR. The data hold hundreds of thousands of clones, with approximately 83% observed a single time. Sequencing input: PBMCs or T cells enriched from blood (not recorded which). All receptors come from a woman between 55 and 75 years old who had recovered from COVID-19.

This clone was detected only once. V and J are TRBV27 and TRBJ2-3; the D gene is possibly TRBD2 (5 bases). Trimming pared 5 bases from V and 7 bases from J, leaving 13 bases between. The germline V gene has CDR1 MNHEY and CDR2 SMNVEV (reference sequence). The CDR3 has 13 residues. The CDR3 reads CASSPSTGYTQYF. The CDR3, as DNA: TGTGCCAGCAGTCCTTCGACGGGGTATACGCAGTATTTT.

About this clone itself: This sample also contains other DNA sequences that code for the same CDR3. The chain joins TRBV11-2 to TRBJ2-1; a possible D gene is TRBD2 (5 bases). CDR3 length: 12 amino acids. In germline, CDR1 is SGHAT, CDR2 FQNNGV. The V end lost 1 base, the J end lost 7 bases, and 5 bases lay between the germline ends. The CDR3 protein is CASSLAGNEQFF. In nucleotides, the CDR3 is TGTGCCAGCAGCTTAGCGGGGAATGAGCAGTTCTTC.

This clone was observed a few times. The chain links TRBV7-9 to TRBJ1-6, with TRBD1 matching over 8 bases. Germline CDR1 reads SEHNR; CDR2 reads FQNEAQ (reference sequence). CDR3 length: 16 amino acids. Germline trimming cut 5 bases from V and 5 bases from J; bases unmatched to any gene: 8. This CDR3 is CASSPRTGTHNSPLHF. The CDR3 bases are TGTGCCAGCAGCCCCCGGACAGGGACACATAATTCACCCCTCCACTTT. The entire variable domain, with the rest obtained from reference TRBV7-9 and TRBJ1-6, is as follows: DTGVSQNPRHKITKRGQNVTFRCDPISEHNRLYWYRQTLGQGPEFLTYFQNEAQLEKSRLLSDRFSAERPKGSFSTLEIQRTEQGDSAMYLCASSPRTGTHNSPLHFGNGTRLTVT.

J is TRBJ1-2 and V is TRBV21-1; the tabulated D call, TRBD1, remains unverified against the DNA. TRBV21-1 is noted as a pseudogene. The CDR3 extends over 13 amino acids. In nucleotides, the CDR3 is TGTGCCAGCAGCGACGCCCAGGCCCATGGCTACACCTTC. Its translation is CASSDAQAHGYTF.

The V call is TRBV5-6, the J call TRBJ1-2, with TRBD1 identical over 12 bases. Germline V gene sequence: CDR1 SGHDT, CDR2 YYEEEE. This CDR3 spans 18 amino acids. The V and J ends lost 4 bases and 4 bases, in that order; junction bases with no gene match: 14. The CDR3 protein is CASSPGTGGESVSYGYTF. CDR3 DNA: TGTGCCAGCAGCCCCGGGACAGGGGGCGAATCTGTTTCCTATGGCTACACCTTC.

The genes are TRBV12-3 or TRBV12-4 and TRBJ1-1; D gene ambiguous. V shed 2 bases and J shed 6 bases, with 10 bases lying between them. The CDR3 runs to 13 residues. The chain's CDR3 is CASSLMRVAEAFF. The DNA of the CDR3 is TGTGCCAGCAGTTTAATGCGGGTAGCTGAAGCTTTCTTT.

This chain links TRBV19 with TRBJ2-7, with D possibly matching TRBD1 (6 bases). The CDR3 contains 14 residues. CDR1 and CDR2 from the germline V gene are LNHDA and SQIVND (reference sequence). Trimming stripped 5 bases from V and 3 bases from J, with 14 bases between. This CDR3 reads CASSPTGFGYEQYF. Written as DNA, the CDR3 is TGTGCCAGTAGTCCCACAGGGTTTGGCTACGAGCAGTACTTC.

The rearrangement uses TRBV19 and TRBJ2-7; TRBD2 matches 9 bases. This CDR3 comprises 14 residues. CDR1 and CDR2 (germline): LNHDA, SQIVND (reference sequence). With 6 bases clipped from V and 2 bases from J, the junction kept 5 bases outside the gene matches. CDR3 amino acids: CASRASGTAYEQYF. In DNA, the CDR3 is TGTGCCAGTAGAGCTAGCGGGACCGCCTACGAGCAGTACTTC.

The CDR3 sequence is CASSQGRVGTEAFF. The CDR3 nucleotides read TGTGCCAGCAGCCAGGGCAGGGTGGGCACTGAAGCTTTCTTT. The V call is TRBV3-1 (or the pseudogene TRBV3-2), the J call TRBJ1-1, with a tentative D call TRBD1 (5 bases). V gave up 3 bases and J gave up 4 bases, with 12 bases separating them. CDR1 and CDR2 from the germline V gene are LGHDT and YNNKEL (reference sequence). The CDR3 is 14 amino acids.

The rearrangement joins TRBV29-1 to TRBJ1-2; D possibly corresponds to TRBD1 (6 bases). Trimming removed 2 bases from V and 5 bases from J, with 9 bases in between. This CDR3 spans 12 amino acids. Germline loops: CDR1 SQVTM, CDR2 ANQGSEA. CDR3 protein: CSVEQGRYGYTF. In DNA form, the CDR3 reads TGCAGCGTTGAACAGGGGCGATATGGCTACACCTTC.

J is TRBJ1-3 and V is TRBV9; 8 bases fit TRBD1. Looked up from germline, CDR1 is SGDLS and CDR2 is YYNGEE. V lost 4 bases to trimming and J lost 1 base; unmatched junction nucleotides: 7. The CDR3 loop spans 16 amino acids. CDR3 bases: TGTGCCAGCAGCCCAAGTACAGGGGGGTCTGGAAACACCATATATTTT. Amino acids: CASSPSTGGSGNTIYF.

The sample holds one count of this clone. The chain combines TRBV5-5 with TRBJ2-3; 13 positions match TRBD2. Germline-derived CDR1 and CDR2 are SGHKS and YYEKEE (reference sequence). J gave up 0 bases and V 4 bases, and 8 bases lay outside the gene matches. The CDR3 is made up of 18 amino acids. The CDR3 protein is CASSGGTSGVFSTDTQYF. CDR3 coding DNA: TGTGCCAGCAGCGGGGGGACTAGCGGGGTTTTTAGCACAGATACGCAGTATTTT.

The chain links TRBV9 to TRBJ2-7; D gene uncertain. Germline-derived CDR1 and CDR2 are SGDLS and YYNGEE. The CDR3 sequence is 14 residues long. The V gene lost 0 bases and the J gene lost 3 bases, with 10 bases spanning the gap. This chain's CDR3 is CASSVVGDHYEQYF. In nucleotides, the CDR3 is TGTGCCAGCAGCGTAGTTGGAGACCACTACGAGCAGTACTTC.

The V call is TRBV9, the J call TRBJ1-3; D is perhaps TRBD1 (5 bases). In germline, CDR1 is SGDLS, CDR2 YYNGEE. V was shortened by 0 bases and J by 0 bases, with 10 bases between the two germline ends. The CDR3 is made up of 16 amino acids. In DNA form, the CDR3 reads TGTGCCAGCAGCGTAGGGGACTCTCACTCTGGAAACACCATATATTTT. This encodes CASSVGDSHSGNTIYF.

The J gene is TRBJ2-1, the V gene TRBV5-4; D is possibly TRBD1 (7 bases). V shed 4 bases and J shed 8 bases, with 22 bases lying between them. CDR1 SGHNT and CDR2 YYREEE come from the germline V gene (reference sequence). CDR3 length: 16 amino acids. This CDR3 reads CASSPNPEGAFYEQFF. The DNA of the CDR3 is TGTGCCAGCAGCCCCAACCCGGAGGGGGCTTTCTATGAGCAGTTCTTC.

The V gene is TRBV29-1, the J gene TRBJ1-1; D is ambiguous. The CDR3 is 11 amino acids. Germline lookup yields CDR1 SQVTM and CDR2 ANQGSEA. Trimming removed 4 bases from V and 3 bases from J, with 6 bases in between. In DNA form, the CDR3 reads TGCAGCGTTGGGAGGTACACTGAAGCTTTCTTT. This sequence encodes CSVGRYTEAFF. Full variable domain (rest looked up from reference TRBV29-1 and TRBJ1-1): SAVISQKPSRDICQRGTSLTIQCQVDSQVTMMFWYRQQPGQSLTLIATANQGSEATYESGFVIDKFPISRPNLTFSTLTVSNMSPEDSSIYLCSVGRYTEAFFGQGTRLTVV.

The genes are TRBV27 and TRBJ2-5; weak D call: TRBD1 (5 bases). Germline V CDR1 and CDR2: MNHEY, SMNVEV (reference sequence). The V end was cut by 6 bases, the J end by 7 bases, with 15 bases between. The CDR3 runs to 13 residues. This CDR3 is CASSSVSQGTQYF. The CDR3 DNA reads TGTGCCAGCAGCTCTGTAAGCCAGGGGACCCAGTACTTC.

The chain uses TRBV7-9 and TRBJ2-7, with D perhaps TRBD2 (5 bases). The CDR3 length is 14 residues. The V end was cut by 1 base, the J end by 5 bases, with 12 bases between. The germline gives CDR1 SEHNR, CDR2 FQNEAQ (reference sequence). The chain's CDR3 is CASSLDLAGDEQYF. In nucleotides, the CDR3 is TGTGCCAGCAGCTTAGATCTAGCCGGGGACGAGCAGTACTTC.

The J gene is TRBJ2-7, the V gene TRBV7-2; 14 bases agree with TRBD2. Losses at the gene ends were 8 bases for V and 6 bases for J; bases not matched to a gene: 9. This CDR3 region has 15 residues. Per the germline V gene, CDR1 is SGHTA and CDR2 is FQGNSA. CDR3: CASSVTSGGAGEQYF. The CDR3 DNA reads TGTGCCAGCTCCGTGACTAGCGGGGGGGCCGGCGAGCAGTACTTC.

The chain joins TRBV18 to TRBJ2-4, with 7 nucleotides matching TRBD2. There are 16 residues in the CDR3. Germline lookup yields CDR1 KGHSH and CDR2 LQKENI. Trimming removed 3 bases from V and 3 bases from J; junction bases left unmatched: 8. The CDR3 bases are TGTGCCAGCTCACCCGGAGTAGGGAGGGACAAAAACATTCAGTACTTC. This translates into CASSPGVGRDKNIQYF.